This TCR beta chain was documented in a study of cytomegalovirus exposure and HLA in healthy donors (TCRdb year 2017). General notes on the study: The roughly 700 repertoires of the first cohort and the 110 or so validation repertoires were produced on the same platform, according to a later analysis. The study aimed to test whether cataloging public T cell receptors could reveal signatures of past pathogen exposure. The study combined high-throughput TCR immunosequencing, statistical association of individual TCRs with disease status, and machine learning to predict cytomegalovirus infection status. A separate validation cohort of about 110 different subjects was used in addition to the approximately 640-subject first cohort.

A remark on this clone: Its antigen is currently not known. Base qualities are not recorded, but no much larger clone differs from it by a single base.

The study at large found these results: The classifier was reported to diagnose cytomegalovirus status with high specificity and sensitivity in both the original cohort and the validation cohort. Most TCR sequences were seen in very few donors, while some public TCRs were found in many individuals. A few of the identified cytomegalovirus-associated TCR beta chains were confirmed in vitro to be specific for cytomegalovirus antigens. According to the authors, the approach could potentially be generalized to other disease states and immunological phenotypes. A later analysis lacked HLA typing for the validation cohort, so it scored co-occurrence in that cohort across all 120 or so repertoires. Of the cluster scores, about 94% were above 0 in a later analysis, which found that TCRs clustered in the first cohort also tended to co-occur in the 120 or so validation repertoires. In the study, roughly 160 TCR beta chains were listed as associated with cytomegalovirus.

The donors were included in the validation cohort of 100 to 150 subjects, a group kept apart from the roughly 700-subject first cohort. For CDR1 and CDR2, the germline V gene lists MDHEN and SYDVKM. The junction carries 16 bases between V and J, which are trimmed by 3 bases and 5 bases respectively. The CDR3 runs 15 residues from the cysteine to the phenylalanine. Just CDR3 DNA is preserved here, 45 bases in frame from base 1. The library came from the immunoSEQ multiplex PCR assay. Processing in the source paper ran as follows. A statistical classification framework was developed to diagnose cytomegalovirus status using the catalog of TCR beta chain sequences. In its TCRdb copy, this immuneACCESS table keeps in-frame sequences only and misses some clones. Where compared with another copy, unresolved V genes explain less than half of these, and the others have no known cause. D and trimming come from the DNA, and the V and J calls and clone size come from that table. This sample comprises around 49,000 clones, 94% of them detected only once. The ten most abundant clones make up approximately 8% of the sample.

The sequenced material came from PBMCs. The receptor comes from a woman under 30 in good health and CMV-seropositive. Recombination joined TRBV28 with TRBJ1-1, and possibly TRBD1, on 5 matching bases. Here is the DNA: TGTGCCAGCAGTTTGGAAGTTGGGGCGGGGACTGAAGCTTTCTTT. Translated, this is CASSLEVGAGTEAFF.